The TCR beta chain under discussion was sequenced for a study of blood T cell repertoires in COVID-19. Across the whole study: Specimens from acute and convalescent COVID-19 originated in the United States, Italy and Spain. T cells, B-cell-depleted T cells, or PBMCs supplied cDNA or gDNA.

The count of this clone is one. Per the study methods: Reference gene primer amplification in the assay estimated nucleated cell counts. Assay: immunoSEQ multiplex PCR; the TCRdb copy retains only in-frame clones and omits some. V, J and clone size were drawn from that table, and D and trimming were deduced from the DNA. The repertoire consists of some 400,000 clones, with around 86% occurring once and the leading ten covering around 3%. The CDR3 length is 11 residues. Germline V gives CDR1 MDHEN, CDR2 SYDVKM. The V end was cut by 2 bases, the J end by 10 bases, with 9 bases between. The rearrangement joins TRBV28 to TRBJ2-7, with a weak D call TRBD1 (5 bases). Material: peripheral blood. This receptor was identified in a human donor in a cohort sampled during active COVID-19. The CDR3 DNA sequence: TGTGCCAGCAGTTTACGACAGACTCAGTACTTC. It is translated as CASSLRQTQYF.